This T cell receptor beta chain is from a study of T cell responses to AZD1222 COVID-19 vaccine. Whole-study findings and limits: Baseline seropositives among AZD1222 recipients totaled only five to seven. Donors were largely white British and mainly female; clonal diversity was possibly underestimated.

Method: immunoSEQ multiplex PCR; TCRdb's copy keeps in-frame clones and lacks some. The data contain about 170,000 clones, 90% of them singletons. As concerns this clone: Its antigen is as yet unknown.

Per the germline V gene, CDR1 is SNHLY and CDR2 is FYNNEI. The V and J ends lost 6 bases and 4 bases respectively, with 12 bases between them. This CDR3 has 13 amino acids. The clonotype was recovered from an adult in good health. The chain combines TRBV2 with TRBJ1-2; TRBD1 might be the D (5 bases). Sample: peripheral blood, taken on day 0 of AZD1222 vaccination. In DNA form, the CDR3 reads TGTGCCAGCAGAGTGACAGACCTCTATGGCTACACCTTC. This codes for CASRVTDLYGYTF.